These 5 T cell receptor beta chains share one sample of origin, sequenced in a study (dated by TCRdb to about 2016). Receptor amplification or capture employed RT-PCR. Sequencing used an Illumina MiSeq. TCRdb passed the public sequencing reads through fastp at Q25 and MiXCR, retaining productive beta sequences. Identical CDR3 protein sequences are pooled into one entry, listed with their most common genes and DNA. This sample gives almost 700,000 distinct CDR3 sequences in total; about 14% of them show up just once. Roughly 3.9% of the sample is taken by the ten largest. The sample comprised memory CD4+ T cells from blood. These receptors came from a female donor in good health, serving as a healthy control.

The rearrangement uses TRBV20-1 and TRBJ2-7, with 9 positions matching TRBD2. Germline CDR1 and CDR2: DFQATT and SNEGSKA (reference sequence). Trimming at V came to 0 bases and at J to 2 bases, leaving 5 bases not matched to a gene. CDR3 size: 15 residues. The CDR3 DNA is TGCAGTGCTAGAGACCCGGGCGGGGGGGCCTACGAGCAGTACTTC. Its protein product is CSARDPGGGAYEQYF.

Only a few counts were recorded for this clonotype. This chain joins TRBV6-4 and TRBJ1-2; D is unclear. The CDR3 loop spans 12 amino acids. The germline V and J ends were trimmed by 0 bases and 7 bases, with 6 bases remaining between them. Germline CDR1 is MRHNA and CDR2 is SNTAGT. The CDR3 bases are TGTGCCAGCAGTGACTCCGCGGGTGGCTACACCTTC. Its protein product is CASSDSAGGYTF.

The chain is built from TRBV12-3 or TRBV12-4 and TRBJ2-3; 8 bases align to TRBD2. J was trimmed by 8 bases and V by 5 bases; bases with no gene match: 6. This CDR3 is built from 13 residues. CDR3 in amino acids: CASSDSGTGTQYF. The CDR3 DNA reads as TGTGCCAGCAGTGATAGCGGGACCGGTACGCAGTATTTT.

In nucleotides, the CDR3 is TGTGCCAGCGATGGACTAGCGGGAGGCACAGATACGCAGTATTTT. It is translated as CASDGLAGGTDTQYF. The chain links TRBV6-1 to TRBJ2-3, with TRBD2 identical over 13 bases. Germline values: CDR1 MNHNS, CDR2 SASEGT. The CDR3 is 15 amino acids. The junction had 3 bases not matched to a gene; V was cut back by 8 bases and J by 1 base.

As for this clonotype: One junction end does not reproduce the germline sequence, and a read error may be involved. The rearrangement links TRBV5-5 to TRBJ2-7, with 7 positions matching TRBD1. From germline, CDR1 is SGHKS and CDR2 YYEKEE (reference sequence). This CDR3 is 15 amino acids long. The DNA of the CDR3 is TGTGACAGCAGCAACACCGGGACAGAAACCTACGAGCAGTACTTC. Residues: CDSSNTGTETYEQYF.